One sample yielded the 18 T cell receptor beta chains listed below, sequenced in a study of T cell responses to AZD1222 COVID-19 vaccine. TCRdb's copy holds only in-frame clones and misses some; the assay was immunoSEQ multiplex PCR. Altogether about 140,000 clones are present, roughly nine tenths being singletons, with the ten largest covering roughly 1.3%. The source material was peripheral blood, sampled 28 days after the second AZD1222 dose. Receptors were obtained from an adult who received the AZD1222 COVID-19 vaccine.

This clone has just one count. The gene calls are TRBV19 and TRBJ1-2; a weak D match, TRBD1 (6 bases). The CDR3 has 13 residues. The germline CDR1 and CDR2 sequences are LNHDA and SQIVND (reference sequence). V lost 6 bases, J lost 3 bases, and 11 bases lay in between. The CDR3 reads CASRDRDYYGYTF. The CDR3 bases are TGTGCCAGTAGGGACAGAGACTACTATGGCTACACCTTC.

V gene TRBV19 combines with J gene TRBJ2-1, with TRBD2 matching over 7 bases. V gave up 1 base and J gave up 7 bases; unmatched junction bases: 7. The CDR3 sequence is 15 residues long. Germline V gives CDR1 LNHDA, CDR2 SQIVND (reference sequence). DNA for the CDR3: TGTGCCAGTAGTATAGGCCGGGCTAGCGGAAATGAGCAGTTCTTC. Amino acids: CASSIGRASGNEQFF.

The chain carries TRBV11-1 and TRBJ1-1; TRBD1 agrees at 9 bases. The trim removed 5 bases at V and 0 bases at J, leaving 4 bases unmatched. Germline CDR1 and CDR2: SGHAT and FQDESV (reference sequence). This CDR3 is 15 amino acids long. CDR3 region: CASSTGQGLNTEAFF. The DNA for the CDR3 is TGTGCCAGCAGCACGGGACAGGGCCTGAACACTGAAGCTTTCTTT.

This clone was seen once. The chain uses TRBV27 and TRBJ1-5; D unclear. Trimming pared 2 bases from V and 2 bases from J, leaving 13 bases between. The CDR3 has 16 residues. Per germline, CDR1 MNHEY and CDR2 SMNVEV (reference sequence). The CDR3 spells CASSLVGGFGNQPQHF. The DNA of the CDR3 is TGTGCCAGCAGTTTAGTGGGCGGGTTTGGCAATCAGCCCCAGCATTTT.

The V call is TRBV7-3, the J call TRBJ1-1; D is ambiguous. The CDR3 has 15 residues. V was pared by 5 bases and J by 0 bases, with 13 bases between. From germline, CDR1 is SGHTA and CDR2 FQGTGA. CDR3 DNA: TGTGCCAGCAGCCCGGACGAGGGCATGAACACTGAAGCTTTCTTT. The encoded protein is CASSPDEGMNTEAFF.

V and J are TRBV19 and TRBJ2-3, with 10 bases lining up with TRBD1. Germline V gene lookup returns CDR1 LNHDA and CDR2 SQIVND (reference sequence). The CDR3 consists of 15 residues. After removal of 4 bases from V and 3 bases from J, the junction contained 4 bases not matched to a gene. CDR3 in amino acids: CASSRGTGVTDTQYF. The CDR3 DNA is TGTGCCAGTAGTAGGGGGACAGGGGTGACAGATACGCAGTATTTT.

This clone showed up just a few times. The V and J genes are TRBV7-3 and TRBJ2-7, with 7 bases fitting TRBD1. The trim removed 5 bases at V and 2 bases at J, leaving 12 bases unmatched. This CDR3 is built from 16 residues. Germline CDR1 reads SGHTA; CDR2 reads FQGTGA. The CDR3 DNA reads as TGTGCCAGCAGCCCCCTACGGACAGGCCCGACCTACGAGCAGTACTTC. Its translation is CASSPLRTGPTYEQYF.

The CDR3 region is CASSSNQGWYQETQYF. The CDR3, as DNA: TGTGCCAGCAGCTCAAATCAGGGGTGGTACCAAGAGACCCAGTACTTC. The chain couples TRBV7-9 to TRBJ2-5; TRBD1 might be the D (6 bases). V was shortened by 4 bases and J by 0 bases, with 15 bases between the two germline ends. The CDR3 has 16 residues. Germline V gives CDR1 SEHNR, CDR2 FQNEAQ (reference sequence).

CDR3: CASSLGGNPQHF. CDR3 DNA: TGTGCCAGCAGCTTAGGCGGAAACCCCCAGCATTTT. The V gene is TRBV7-9, the J gene TRBJ1-5; D not resolved. CDR3 length: 12 residues. V lost 1 base to trimming and J lost 10 bases, with 8 bases between them. The germline V gene has CDR1 SEHNR and CDR2 FQNEAQ (reference sequence).

The chain employs TRBV6-2 or TRBV6-3 and TRBJ2-1; 11 nucleotides align to TRBD1. The CDR3 spans 15 residues. Germline V gene sequence: CDR1 MNHEY, CDR2 SVGEGT. V shed 4 bases, J shed 5 bases, and the junction held 4 bases outside the gene matches. The CDR3 reads CASSFRDRGDNEQFF. For the CDR3, the DNA is TGTGCCAGCAGTTTTCGGGACAGGGGGGACAATGAGCAGTTCTTC.

The genes are TRBV9 and TRBJ1-5; D is unclear. CDR3 length equals 14 residues. Looked up from germline, CDR1 is SGDLS and CDR2 is YYNGEE. Trimming removed 2 bases from V and 2 bases from J, with 8 bases in between. CDR3 bases: TGTGCCAGCAGCGTCGGGGTTGGCAATCAGCCCCAGCATTTT. Encoded protein: CASSVGVGNQPQHF.

The V call is TRBV19, the J call TRBJ2-1; 10 positions agree with TRBD2. Germline V gives CDR1 LNHDA, CDR2 SQIVND (reference sequence). This CDR3 has 17 amino acids. J lost 7 bases, V lost 0 bases, and 9 bases had no gene match. This chain's CDR3 is CASSIDRLAGVGNEQFF. DNA of the CDR3: TGTGCCAGTAGTATAGATCGCCTAGCGGGAGTTGGGAATGAGCAGTTCTTC.

The CDR3 reads CASSQDRGEGEKLFF. The DNA of the CDR3 is TGTGCCAGCAGCCAAGATCGGGGCGAAGGGGAAAAACTGTTTTTT. The rearrangement uses TRBV3-1 (or the pseudogene TRBV3-2) and TRBJ1-4, with D possibly being TRBD1 (5 bases). CDR1 and CDR2 (germline): LGHDT, YNNKEL (reference sequence). The CDR3 extends over 15 amino acids. Trimming took 0 bases from V and 8 from J, leaving 13 bases between them.

V is TRBV5-3 and J is TRBJ2-1; D possibly uses TRBD1 or TRBD2 (5 bases each). TRBV5-3 is labeled an ORF, and its function is uncertain. Trimming removed 6 bases at V and 5 bases at J, with 21 bases between. This CDR3 is built from 16 residues. The CDR3 region is CARNYPAWDRNNEQFF. The CDR3 DNA sequence: TGTGCCAGAAACTATCCCGCTTGGGACCGCAACAATGAGCAGTTCTTC.

The chain joins TRBV19 to TRBJ2-1, with D perhaps TRBD2 (6 bases). The CDR3 has 14 residues. Trimming stripped 2 bases from V and 7 bases from J, with 12 bases between. CDR1 is LNHDA and CDR2 is SQIVND in the germline V gene (reference sequence). In DNA form, the CDR3 reads TGTGCCAGTAGTATAAAGTTAGCGGCAAATGAGCAGTTCTTC. Its protein is CASSIKLAANEQFF.

J is TRBJ2-1 and V is TRBV27, with D perhaps given as TRBD1 or TRBD2 (6 bases each). CDR1 is MNHEY, CDR2 SMNVEV, per germline (reference sequence). CDR3 length: 15 residues. V shed 2 bases and J shed 6 bases, with 14 bases lying between them. CDR3 residues: CASSLGAGDFNEQFF. The CDR3 DNA reads TGTGCCAGCAGTTTAGGGGCAGGGGACTTCAATGAGCAGTTCTTC.

V usage is TRBV24-1 and J usage is TRBJ2-1; 10 bases match TRBD2. Germline CDR1 KGHDR, CDR2 SFDVKD. CDR3 length: 15 residues. Losses at the gene ends were 1 base for V and 10 bases for J; bases not matched to a gene: 6. CDR3 loop: CATSDFGTSDQEQFF. The CDR3 DNA follows: TGTGCCACCAGTGATTTCGGGACTAGCGATCAGGAGCAGTTCTTC.

The V gene is TRBV28, the J gene TRBJ1-2; D perhaps matches TRBD1 (5 bases). Trimming left V 5 bases short and J 3 bases short, with 10 bases between. CDR3 size: 13 residues. Germline CDR1 is MDHEN and CDR2 is SYDVKM. CDR3 DNA: TGTGCCAGCAGTCCAACAGGCTACTATGGCTACACCTTC. Translating gives CASSPTGYYGYTF.